This entry describes one T cell receptor (beta chain). The protocol was immunoSEQ multiplex PCR, while the TCRdb copy is restricted to in-frame clones and leaves out a portion. The table has 300,000 to 400,000 clones, about 74% seen once; the top ten hold about a tenth. The data are from a study of shared clonotypes between healthy human individuals. This TCR was recovered from a man aged 25-45 years in good health. Material for sequencing was memory CD4+ T cells sorted from blood. Described subset: CD45RA-negative fraction.

The CDR3 here is CASSRPGAGPNTGELFF. For the CDR3, the DNA is TGTGCCAGCAGCCGACCGGGGGCGGGACCGAACACCGGGGAGCTGTTTTTT. The chain is built from TRBV11-3 and TRBJ2-2; D tentatively fits TRBD1 or TRBD2 (6 bases each). CDR3 length equals 17 residues. Germline-derived CDR1 and CDR2 are SGHNT and YENEEA. Trimming cost V 5 bases and J 0 bases, with 16 bases left between them.